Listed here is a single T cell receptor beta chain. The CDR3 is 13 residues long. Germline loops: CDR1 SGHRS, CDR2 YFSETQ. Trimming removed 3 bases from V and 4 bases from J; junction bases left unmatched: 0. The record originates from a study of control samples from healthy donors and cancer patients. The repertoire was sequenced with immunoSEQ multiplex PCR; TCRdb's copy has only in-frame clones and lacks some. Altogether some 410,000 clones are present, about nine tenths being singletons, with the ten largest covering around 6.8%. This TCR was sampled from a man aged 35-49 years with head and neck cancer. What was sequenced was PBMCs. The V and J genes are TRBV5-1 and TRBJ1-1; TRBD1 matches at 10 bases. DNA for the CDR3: TGCGCCAGCAGCTGGACAGGGGGCACTGAAGCTTTCTTT. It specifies CASSWTGGTEAFF.